This T cell receptor (beta chain) was captured by sequencing in a study of a mutant IDH1 vaccine in newly diagnosed glioma. Study context: With temozolomide cycles, or 4-6 weeks after radiotherapy alone, vaccination was started. Previous care, which was radiotherapy, temozolomide, or both, most often involved both. Sex among treated patients split 62.5% male, roughly 40% female; mean age was approximately 41 years.

Only in-frame clones appear in the TCRdb table, and some are missing; sequencing was by immunoSEQ multiplex PCR. The sample includes tens of thousands of clones, about 80% of them seen just once. Worth noting for this clone: What it binds is unknown.

CDR1 is SGHRS, CDR2 YFSETQ, per germline. V trimming: 7 bases; J trimming: 4 bases; junction bases outside the gene matches: 10. The CDR3 contains 15 residues. Time point noted: week 47, end of study. Doses of 300 ug of mutant IDH1 20-mer peptide were given with topical imiquimod. There were eight vaccinations for patients, given in weeks 1, 3, 5, 7, 11, 15, 19 and 23. The source of this sequence is a man in his forties with glioma. Some clones in this sample may be carry-over from other donors' samples. The chain employs TRBV5-1 and TRBJ2-2; 7 bases map to TRBD1. The source was PBMCs, collected from a glioma patient whose treatment included an IDH1 peptide vaccine. Here the CDR3 reads CASVLGAGGTGELFF. The CDR3 DNA sequence: TGCGCCAGCGTCCTGGGGGCAGGGGGCACCGGGGAGCTGTTTTTT.